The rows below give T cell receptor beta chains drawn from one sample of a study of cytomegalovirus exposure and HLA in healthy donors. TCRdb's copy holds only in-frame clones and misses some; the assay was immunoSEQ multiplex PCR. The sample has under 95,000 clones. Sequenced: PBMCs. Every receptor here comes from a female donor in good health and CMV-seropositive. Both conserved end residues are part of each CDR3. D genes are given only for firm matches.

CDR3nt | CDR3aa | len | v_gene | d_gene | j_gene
TGTGCCAGCAGCTTAGAGTTAACCGGGACAGGGATTCACAATGAGCAGTTCTTC | CASSLELTGTGIHNEQFF | 18 | TRBV7-6 | TRBD1 | TRBJ2-1
TGTGCCAGCAGACGACCGACAGGGGGATTTGGCTACACCTTC | CASRRPTGGFGYTF | 14 | TRBV6-5 | TRBD1 | TRBJ1-2
TGTGCCAGCTCACTCCGGACTAGCGGGAGAACAGATACGCAGTATTTT | CASSLRTSGRTDTQYF | 16 | TRBV18 | TRBD2 | TRBJ2-3
TGTGCCAGCAGCTTGGCAGGGAACTATGGCTACACCTTC | CASSLAGNYGYTF | 13 | TRBV5-5 | . | TRBJ1-2
TGTGCCAGCAGACTAGCGTTGCAAACCTACGAGCAGTACTTC | CASRLALQTYEQYF | 14 | TRBV7-2 | TRBD2 | TRBJ2-7
TGTGCCACCGCCCTTGACAGGGGACCCTACGAGCAGTACTTC | CATALDRGPYEQYF | 14 | TRBV6-4 | TRBD1 | TRBJ2-7
TGTGCCAGCAGCTTAGCACTCGATGAGCAGTTCTTC | CASSLALDEQFF | 12 | TRBV7-6 | . | TRBJ2-1
TGTGCCAGCAGCCAACTACTAGCGGACGAGACCCAGTACTTC | CASSQLLADETQYF | 14 | TRBV14 | TRBD2 | TRBJ2-5
TGTGCCAGCTCACCACCCGGGGGGGTAAACGAGCAGTACTTC | CASSPPGGVNEQYF | 14 | TRBV18 | TRBD2 | TRBJ2-7
TGTGCCAGCAGCTTAGGGGACAGGGGCTTACGGGAAAAACTGTTTTTT | CASSLGDRGLREKLFF | 16 | TRBV7-9 | TRBD1 | TRBJ1-4
TGCGCCAGCAGCTTGGTGGCAGGGCCCAATCAGCCCCAGCATTTT | CASSLVAGPNQPQHF | 15 | TRBV5-1 | . | TRBJ1-5
TGTGCCAGCATTAGCCCTGCATATGGCTACACCTTC | CASISPAYGYTF | 12 | TRBV6-1 | . | TRBJ1-2
TGCAGCGTTGCGAGCTCCTATAATTCACCCCTCCACTTT | CSVASSYNSPLHF | 13 | TRBV29-1 | . | TRBJ1-6
TGTGCCACTGGGAGTCATTTCCTTGCCTACGAGCAGTACTTC | CATGSHFLAYEQYF | 14 | TRBV6-5 | . | TRBJ2-7
TGTGCCAGCAGCCTACTAGCGGGAGACTACGAGCAGTACTTC | CASSLLAGDYEQYF | 14 | TRBV7-9 | TRBD2 | TRBJ2-7
TGTGCCAGCAGTCCCGAGACTATACAAGAGACCCAGTACTTC | CASSPETIQETQYF | 14 | TRBV7-2 | . | TRBJ2-5
TGTGCCATCAATCAGGGTGATACGCAGTATTTT | CAINQGDTQYF | 11 | TRBV10-3 | . | TRBJ2-3
TGTGCCACATGGGACAGGGGAACGGATGGCTACACCTTC | CATWDRGTDGYTF | 13 | TRBV6-1 | TRBD1 | TRBJ1-2
TGTGCCAGCTCACCACCGTCTAGCGGTGCAGATACGCAGTATTTT | CASSPPSSGADTQYF | 15 | TRBV18 | TRBD2 | TRBJ2-3
TGTGCCAGCAGCTGGGCATCCGACGGCAACTATGGCTACACCTTC | CASSWASDGNYGYTF | 15 | TRBV5-4 | . | TRBJ1-2
TGTGCCAGCTCACCACCAGTCGGGGATTATGAGCAGTTCTTC | CASSPPVGDYEQFF | 14 | TRBV18 | . | TRBJ2-1
TGTGCCAGCAGTTTGGCTGGACTAGGAACCAATGAGCAGTTCTTC | CASSLAGLGTNEQFF | 15 | TRBV7-2 | TRBD2 | TRBJ2-1
TGTGCCAGCAGTCCCACGGACAGTTACACTGAAGCTTTCTTT | CASSPTDSYTEAFF | 14 | TRBV28 | . | TRBJ1-1
TGTGCCATCAGCTTACAGGGCCCCTCAACCGGGGAGCTGTTTTTT | CAISLQGPSTGELFF | 15 | TRBV10-3 | . | TRBJ2-2
TGCAGCGTTGGTACAGTCACAGATACGCAGTATTTT | CSVGTVTDTQYF | 12 | TRBV29-1 | . | TRBJ2-3
TGCGCCAGCAGTTCTGAACAGGGCAAACTTCAAGAGACCCAGTACTTC | CASSSEQGKLQETQYF | 16 | TRBV5-1 | . | TRBJ2-5